This T cell receptor beta chain was captured in a study of patients and donors after allogeneic stem cell transplantation. The germline V gene encodes CDR1 SGHTA and CDR2 FQGNSA. The CDR3 extends over 16 amino acids. V shed 3 bases, J shed 8 bases, and the junction held 13 bases outside the gene matches. This clonotype was observed at least ten times. TCRdb independently ran MiXCR on the RT-PCR reads; one entry per CDR3 protein. The sample lists roughly 880,000 distinct CDR3 sequences, 15% to 20% occurring once. The material sequenced was blood, either unsorted or a sorted T cell fraction (not recorded which). The chain employs TRBV7-2 and TRBJ2-1; 7 bases match TRBD1. The receptor's source is a human donor who was either an allogeneic HSCT recipient or a stem cell or donor lymphocyte infusion donor (not recorded which). It is not recorded whose cells these are; they may come from a transplant donor. CDR3 sequence reads: CASSFGTAPWVDEQFF. CDR3 sequence (DNA): TGTGCCAGCAGCTTTGGGACAGCTCCCTGGGTCGATGAGCAGTTCTTC.